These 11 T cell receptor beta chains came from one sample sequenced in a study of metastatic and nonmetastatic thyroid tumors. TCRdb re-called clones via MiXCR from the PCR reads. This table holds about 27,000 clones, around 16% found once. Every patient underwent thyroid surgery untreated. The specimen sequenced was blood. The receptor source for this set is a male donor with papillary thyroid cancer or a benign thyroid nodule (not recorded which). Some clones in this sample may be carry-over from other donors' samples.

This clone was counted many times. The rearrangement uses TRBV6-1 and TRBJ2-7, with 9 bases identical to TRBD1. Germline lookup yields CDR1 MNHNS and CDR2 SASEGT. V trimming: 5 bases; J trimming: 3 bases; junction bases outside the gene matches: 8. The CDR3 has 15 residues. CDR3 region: CASSRYRDRDYEQYF. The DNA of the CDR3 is TGTGCCAGCAGTCGATACCGGGACAGGGACTACGAGCAGTACTTC.

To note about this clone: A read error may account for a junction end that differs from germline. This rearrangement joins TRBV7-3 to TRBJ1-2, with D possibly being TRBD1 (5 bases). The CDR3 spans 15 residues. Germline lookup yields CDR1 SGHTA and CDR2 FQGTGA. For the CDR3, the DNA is TGTGCCAGCAGCCCGGTGGGCGGGACTTACTATGCCTACACCTTC. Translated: CASSPVGGTYYAYTF.

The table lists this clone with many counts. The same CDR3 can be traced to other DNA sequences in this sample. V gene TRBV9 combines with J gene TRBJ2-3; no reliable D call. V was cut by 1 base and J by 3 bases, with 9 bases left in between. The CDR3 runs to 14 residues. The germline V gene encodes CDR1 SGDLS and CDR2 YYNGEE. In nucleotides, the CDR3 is TGTGCCAGCAGCGTAAACGTGGGGACAGATACGCAGTATTTT. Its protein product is CASSVNVGTDTQYF.

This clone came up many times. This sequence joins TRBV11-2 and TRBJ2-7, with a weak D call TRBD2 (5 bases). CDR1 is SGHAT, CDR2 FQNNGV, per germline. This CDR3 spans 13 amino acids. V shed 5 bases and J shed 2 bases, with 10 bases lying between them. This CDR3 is CASSQGLAYEQYF. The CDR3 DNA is TGTGCCAGCAGCCAAGGACTGGCCTACGAGCAGTACTTC.

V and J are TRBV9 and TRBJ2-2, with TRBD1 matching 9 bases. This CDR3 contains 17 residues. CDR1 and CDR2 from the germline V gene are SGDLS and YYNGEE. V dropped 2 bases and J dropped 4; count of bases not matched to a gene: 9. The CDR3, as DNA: TGTGCCAGCAGCGTTGCCGGGACAGGGTTAATCACCGGGGAGCTGTTTTTT. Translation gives CASSVAGTGLITGELFF.

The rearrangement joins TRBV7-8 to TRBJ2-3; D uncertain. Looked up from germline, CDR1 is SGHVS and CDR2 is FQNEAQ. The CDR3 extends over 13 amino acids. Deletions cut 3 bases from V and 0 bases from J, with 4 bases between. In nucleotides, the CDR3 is TGTGCCAGCAGCTTTGGGAGCACAGATACGCAGTATTTT. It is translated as CASSFGSTDTQYF.

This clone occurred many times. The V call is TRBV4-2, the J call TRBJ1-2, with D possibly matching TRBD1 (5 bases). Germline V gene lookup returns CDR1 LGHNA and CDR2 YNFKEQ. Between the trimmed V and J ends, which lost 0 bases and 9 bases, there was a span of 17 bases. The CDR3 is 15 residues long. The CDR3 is CASSQDSTGQPSYTF. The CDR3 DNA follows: TGTGCCAGCAGCCAAGATTCAACAGGACAACCCAGCTACACCTTC.

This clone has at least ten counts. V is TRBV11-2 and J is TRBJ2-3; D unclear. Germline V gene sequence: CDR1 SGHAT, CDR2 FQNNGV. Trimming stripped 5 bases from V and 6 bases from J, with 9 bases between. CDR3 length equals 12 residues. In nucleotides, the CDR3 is TGTGCCAGCAGCCCTGAGGCCGATACGCAGTATTTT. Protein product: CASSPEADTQYF. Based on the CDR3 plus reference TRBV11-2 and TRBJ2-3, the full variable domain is EAGVAQSPRYKIIEKRQSVAFWCNPISGHATLYWYQQILGQGPKLLIQFQNNGVVDDSQLPKDRFSAERLKGVDSTLKIQPAKLEDSAVYLCASSPEADTQYFGPGTRLTVL.

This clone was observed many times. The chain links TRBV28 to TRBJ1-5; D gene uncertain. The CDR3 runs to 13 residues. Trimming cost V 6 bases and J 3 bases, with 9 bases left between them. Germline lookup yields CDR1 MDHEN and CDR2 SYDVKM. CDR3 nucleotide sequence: TGTGCCAGCAGCGAACCCCCCAATCAGCCCCAGCATTTT. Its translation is CASSEPPNQPQHF. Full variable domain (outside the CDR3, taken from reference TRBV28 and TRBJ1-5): DVKVTQSSRYLVKRTGEKVFLECVQDMDHENMFWYRQDPGLGLRLIYFSYDVKMKEKGDIPEGYSVSREKKERFSLILESASTNQTSMYLCASSEPPNQPQHFGDGTRLSIL.

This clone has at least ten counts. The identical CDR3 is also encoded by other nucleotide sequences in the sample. Written as DNA, the CDR3 is TGTGCCAGCAGTTTAGCTTCTGAAGCTTTCTTT. This gives the protein CASSLASEAFF. The V call is TRBV12-3 or TRBV12-4, the J call TRBJ1-1; D unclear. This CDR3 contains 11 residues. V lost 0 bases to trimming and J lost 6 bases, with 2 bases between them.

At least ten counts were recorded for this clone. DNA for the CDR3: TGTGCCAGCAGTTTTGCAGGGCGCTCCTACAATGAGCAGTTCTTC. Its protein is CASSFAGRSYNEQFF. The rearrangement uses TRBV28 and TRBJ2-1; a weak D match, TRBD1 (5 bases). Germline assignment: CDR1 MDHEN and CDR2 SYDVKM. Deletions cut 3 bases from V and 0 bases from J, with 9 bases between. The length of the CDR3 is 15 residues.